This T cell receptor (beta chain) was identified during a study of blood T cell repertoires in COVID-19. At the level of the study: The samples span acute and convalescent COVID-19 from the United States, Italy and Spain. Nucleic acid was either cDNA or gDNA, and it came from T cells, B-cell-depleted T cells, or PBMCs.

V lost 0 bases and J lost 4; bases outside the gene matches: 11. The CDR3 runs 19 residues. Germline V gene sequence: CDR1 SGHRS, CDR2 YFSETQ. Per the original data handling: Estimated nucleated cell counts came from reference gene primer amplification. The method was immunoSEQ multiplex PCR; TCRdb's version includes in-frame clones alone and lacks a portion of them. The D gene and trimming were derived from the DNA, and the V and J assignments and clone size from that table. This table holds just over 250,000 clones, around 90% found once. Material for sequencing was peripheral blood. This receptor was identified in a man between 60 and 75 years old who had recovered from COVID-19. The chain joins TRBV5-1 to TRBJ2-2; 11 nucleotides line up with TRBD2. The CDR3 is CASSLVPLAGGPVTGELFF. DNA for the CDR3: TGCGCCAGCAGCTTGGTCCCTTTAGCGGGGGGGCCGGTCACCGGGGAGCTGTTTTTT.